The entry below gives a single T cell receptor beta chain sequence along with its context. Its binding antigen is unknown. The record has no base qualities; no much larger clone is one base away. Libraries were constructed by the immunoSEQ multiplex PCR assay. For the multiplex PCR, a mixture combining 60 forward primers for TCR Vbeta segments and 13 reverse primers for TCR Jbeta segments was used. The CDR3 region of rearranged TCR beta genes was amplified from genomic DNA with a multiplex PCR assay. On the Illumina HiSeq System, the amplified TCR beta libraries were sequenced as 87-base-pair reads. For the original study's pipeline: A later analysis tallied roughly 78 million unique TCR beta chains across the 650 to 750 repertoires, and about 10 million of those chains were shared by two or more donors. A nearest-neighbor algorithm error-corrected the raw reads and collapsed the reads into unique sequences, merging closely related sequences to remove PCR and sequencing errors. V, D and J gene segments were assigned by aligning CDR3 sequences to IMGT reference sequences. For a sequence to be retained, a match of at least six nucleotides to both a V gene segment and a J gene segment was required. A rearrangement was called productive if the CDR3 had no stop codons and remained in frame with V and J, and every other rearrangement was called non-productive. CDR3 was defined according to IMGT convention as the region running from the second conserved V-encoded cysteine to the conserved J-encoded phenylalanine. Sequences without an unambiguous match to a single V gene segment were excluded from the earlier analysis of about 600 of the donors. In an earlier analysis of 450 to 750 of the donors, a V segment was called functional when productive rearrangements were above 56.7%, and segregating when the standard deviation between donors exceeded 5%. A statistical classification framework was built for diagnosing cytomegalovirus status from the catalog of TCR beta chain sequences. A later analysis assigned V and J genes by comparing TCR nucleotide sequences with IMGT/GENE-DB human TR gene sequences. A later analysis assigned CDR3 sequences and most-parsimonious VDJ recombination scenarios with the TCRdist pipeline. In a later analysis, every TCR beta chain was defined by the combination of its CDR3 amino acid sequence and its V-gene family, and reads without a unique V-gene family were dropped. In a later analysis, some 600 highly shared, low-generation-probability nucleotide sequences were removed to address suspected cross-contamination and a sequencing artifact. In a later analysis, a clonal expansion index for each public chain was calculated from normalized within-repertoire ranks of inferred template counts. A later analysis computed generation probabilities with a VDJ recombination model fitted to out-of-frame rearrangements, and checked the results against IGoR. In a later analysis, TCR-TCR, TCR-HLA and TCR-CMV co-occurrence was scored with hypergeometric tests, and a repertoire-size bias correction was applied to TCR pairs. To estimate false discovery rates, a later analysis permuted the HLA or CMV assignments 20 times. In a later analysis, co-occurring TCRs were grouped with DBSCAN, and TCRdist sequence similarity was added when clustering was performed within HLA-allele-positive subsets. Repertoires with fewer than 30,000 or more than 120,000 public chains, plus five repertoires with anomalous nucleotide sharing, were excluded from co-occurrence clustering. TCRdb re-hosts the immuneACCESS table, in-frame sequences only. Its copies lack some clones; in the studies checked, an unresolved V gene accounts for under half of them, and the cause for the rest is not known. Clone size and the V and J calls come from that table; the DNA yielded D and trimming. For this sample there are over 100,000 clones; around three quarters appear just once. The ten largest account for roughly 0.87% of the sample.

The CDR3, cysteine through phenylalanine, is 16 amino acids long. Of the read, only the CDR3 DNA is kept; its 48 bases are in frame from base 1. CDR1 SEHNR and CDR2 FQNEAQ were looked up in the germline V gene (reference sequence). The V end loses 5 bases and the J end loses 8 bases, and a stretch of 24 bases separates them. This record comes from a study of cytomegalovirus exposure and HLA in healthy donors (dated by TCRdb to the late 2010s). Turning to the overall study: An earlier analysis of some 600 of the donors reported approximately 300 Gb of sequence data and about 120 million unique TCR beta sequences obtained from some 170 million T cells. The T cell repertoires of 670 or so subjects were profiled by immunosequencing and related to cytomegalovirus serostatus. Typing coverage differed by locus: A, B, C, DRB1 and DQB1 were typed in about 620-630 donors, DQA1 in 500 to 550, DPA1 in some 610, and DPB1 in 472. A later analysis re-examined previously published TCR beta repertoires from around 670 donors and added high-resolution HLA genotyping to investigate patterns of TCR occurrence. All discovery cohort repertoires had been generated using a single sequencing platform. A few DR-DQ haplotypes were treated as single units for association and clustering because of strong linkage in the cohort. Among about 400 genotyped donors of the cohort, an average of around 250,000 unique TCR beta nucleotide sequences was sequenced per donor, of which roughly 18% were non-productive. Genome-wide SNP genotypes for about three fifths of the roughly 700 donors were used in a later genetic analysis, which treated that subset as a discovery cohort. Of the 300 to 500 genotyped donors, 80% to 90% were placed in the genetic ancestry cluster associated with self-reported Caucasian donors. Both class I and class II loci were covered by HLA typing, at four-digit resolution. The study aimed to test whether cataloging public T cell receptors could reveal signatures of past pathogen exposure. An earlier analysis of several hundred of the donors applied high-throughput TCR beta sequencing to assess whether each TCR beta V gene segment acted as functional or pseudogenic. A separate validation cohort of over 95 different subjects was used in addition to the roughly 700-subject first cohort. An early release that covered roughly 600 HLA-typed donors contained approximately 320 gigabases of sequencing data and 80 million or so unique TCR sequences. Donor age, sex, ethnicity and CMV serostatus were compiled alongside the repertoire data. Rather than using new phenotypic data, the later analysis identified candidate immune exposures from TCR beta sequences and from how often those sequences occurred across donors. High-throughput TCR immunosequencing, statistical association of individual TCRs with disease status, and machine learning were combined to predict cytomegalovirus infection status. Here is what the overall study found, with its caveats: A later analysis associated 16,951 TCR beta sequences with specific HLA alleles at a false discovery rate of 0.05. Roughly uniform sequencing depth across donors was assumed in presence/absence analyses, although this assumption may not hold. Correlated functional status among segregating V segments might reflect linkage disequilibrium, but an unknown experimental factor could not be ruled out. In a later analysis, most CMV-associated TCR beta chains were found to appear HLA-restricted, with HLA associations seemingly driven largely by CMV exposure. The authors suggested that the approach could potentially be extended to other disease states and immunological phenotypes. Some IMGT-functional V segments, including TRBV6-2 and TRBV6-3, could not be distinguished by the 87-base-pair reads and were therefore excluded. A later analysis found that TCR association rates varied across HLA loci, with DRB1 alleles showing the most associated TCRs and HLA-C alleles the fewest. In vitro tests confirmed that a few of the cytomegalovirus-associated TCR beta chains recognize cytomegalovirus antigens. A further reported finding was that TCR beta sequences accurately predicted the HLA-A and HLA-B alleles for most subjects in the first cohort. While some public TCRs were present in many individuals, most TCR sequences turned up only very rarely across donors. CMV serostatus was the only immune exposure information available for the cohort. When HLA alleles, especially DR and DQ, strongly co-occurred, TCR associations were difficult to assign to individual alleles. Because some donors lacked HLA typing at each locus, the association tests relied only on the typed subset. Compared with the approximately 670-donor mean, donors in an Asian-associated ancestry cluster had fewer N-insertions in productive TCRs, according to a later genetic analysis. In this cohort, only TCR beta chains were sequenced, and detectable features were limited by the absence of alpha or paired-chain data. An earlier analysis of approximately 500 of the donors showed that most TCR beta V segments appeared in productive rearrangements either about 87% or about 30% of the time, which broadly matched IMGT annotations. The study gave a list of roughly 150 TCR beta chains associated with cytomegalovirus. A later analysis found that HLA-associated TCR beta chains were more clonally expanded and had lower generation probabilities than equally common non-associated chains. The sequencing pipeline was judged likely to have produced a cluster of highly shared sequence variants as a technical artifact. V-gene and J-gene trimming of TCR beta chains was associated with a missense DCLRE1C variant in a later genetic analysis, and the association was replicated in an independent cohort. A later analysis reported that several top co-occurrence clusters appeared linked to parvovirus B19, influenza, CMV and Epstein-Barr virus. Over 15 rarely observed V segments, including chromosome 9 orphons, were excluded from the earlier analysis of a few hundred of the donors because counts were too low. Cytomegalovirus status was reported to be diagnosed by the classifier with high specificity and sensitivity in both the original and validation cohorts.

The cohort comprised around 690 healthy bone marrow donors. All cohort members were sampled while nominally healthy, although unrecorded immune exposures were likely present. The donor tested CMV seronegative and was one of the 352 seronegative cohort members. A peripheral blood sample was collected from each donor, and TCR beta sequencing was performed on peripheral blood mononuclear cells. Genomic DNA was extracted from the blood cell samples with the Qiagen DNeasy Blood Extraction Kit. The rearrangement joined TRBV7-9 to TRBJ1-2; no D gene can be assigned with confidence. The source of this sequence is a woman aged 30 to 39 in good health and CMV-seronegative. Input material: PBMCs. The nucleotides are TGTGCCAGCAGCCCCTCAAACACGGGCCTCCGGGAGGGCTACACCTTC. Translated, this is CASSPSNTGLREGYTF.